These T cell receptor beta chains were read from a single sample in a study of identical twins. TCRdb analysed the 5' RACE reads with MiXCR anew, one entry per CDR3 protein. The table records about 500,000 distinct CDR3 sequences, roughly an eighth of them present only once. Separately, the same data were catalogued under a study of yellow fever vaccine responses in identical twins.

Material for sequencing was CD4+ T cells sorted from blood. These receptors all come from a young woman in good health. The CDR3 runs from the conserved cysteine through the conserved F or W. Each record gives: J gene, clone size, V gene, CDR3 length, D gene, CDR3 protein, CDR3 DNA. A D gene is named only where the DNA matches it firmly. Clone size is given for some rows only: seen once, a few or many times, or a class if the clone is expanded.

J gene: TRBJ2-3; clone size: few; V gene: TRBV7-3; CDR3 length: 15; D gene: .; CDR3 protein: CASSPSRYSGDTQYF; CDR3 DNA: TGTGCCAGCAGCCCAAGCCGGTACAGTGGAGATACGCAGTATTTT
J gene: TRBJ2-5; clone size: few; V gene: TRBV3-1; CDR3 length: 17; D gene: TRBD2; CDR3 protein: CASSQGRWAGREETQYF; CDR3 DNA: TGTGCCAGCAGCCAAGGAAGGTGGGCAGGGAGGGAAGAGACCCAGTACTTC
J gene: TRBJ2-3; clone size: few; V gene: TRBV27; CDR3 length: 13; D gene: .; CDR3 protein: CASRALAGDTQYF; CDR3 DNA: TGTGCCAGCAGAGCACTTGCGGGAGATACGCAGTATTTT
J gene: TRBJ1-4; clone size: .; V gene: TRBV20-1; CDR3 length: 13; D gene: TRBD1; CDR3 protein: CSARGQGEEKLFF; CDR3 DNA: TGCAGTGCAAGAGGACAGGGTGAAGAAAAACTGTTTTTT
J gene: TRBJ2-7; clone size: many; V gene: TRBV5-1; CDR3 length: 15; D gene: .; CDR3 protein: CASSLEGVGVSEQYF; CDR3 DNA: TGCGCCAGCAGCTTGGAAGGCGTAGGCGTAAGCGAGCAGTACTTC
J gene: TRBJ2-1; clone size: few; V gene: TRBV7-9; CDR3 length: 16; D gene: .; CDR3 protein: CASSFTGSTIRNEQFF; CDR3 DNA: TGTGCCAGCAGCTTTACCGGGTCTACTATTCGCAATGAGCAGTTCTTC
J gene: TRBJ1-4; clone size: few; V gene: TRBV5-1; CDR3 length: 15; D gene: .; CDR3 protein: CASRSGGTTNEKLFF; CDR3 DNA: TGCGCCAGCCGGTCGGGGGGCACAACTAATGAAAAACTGTTTTTT
J gene: TRBJ1-1; clone size: .; V gene: TRBV12-3/TRBV12-4; CDR3 length: 15; D gene: TRBD1; CDR3 protein: CASSQVGQTNTEAFF; CDR3 DNA: TGTGCCAGCAGTCAGGTGGGACAGACAAACACTGAAGCTTTCTTT
J gene: TRBJ2-3; clone size: few; V gene: TRBV5-1; CDR3 length: 15; D gene: TRBD2; CDR3 protein: CASSFTGRDTDTQYF; CDR3 DNA: TGCGCCAGCAGCTTCACCGGGAGGGACACAGATACGCAGTATTTT
J gene: TRBJ2-1; clone size: .; V gene: TRBV4-3; CDR3 length: 14; D gene: .; CDR3 protein: CASSQIILSGEQFF; CDR3 DNA: TGCGCCAGCAGCCAGATCATTCTTAGCGGTGAGCAGTTCTTC
J gene: TRBJ2-2; clone size: .; V gene: TRBV19; CDR3 length: 15; D gene: TRBD2; CDR3 protein: CASSIGGSVTGELFF; CDR3 DNA: TGTGCCAGTAGTATCGGCGGGAGCGTCACCGGGGAGCTGTTTTTT
J gene: TRBJ2-5; clone size: many; V gene: TRBV28; CDR3 length: 13; D gene: .; CDR3 protein: CASSLISPETQYF; CDR3 DNA: TGTGCCAGCAGTTTAATAAGCCCGGAGACCCAGTACTTC
J gene: TRBJ2-7; clone size: few; V gene: TRBV7-9; CDR3 length: 14; D gene: .; CDR3 protein: CASSLAAVTYEQYF; CDR3 DNA: TGTGCCAGCAGCTTGGCGGCAGTTACCTACGAGCAGTACTTC
J gene: TRBJ2-7; clone size: .; V gene: TRBV6-5; CDR3 length: 13; D gene: .; CDR3 protein: CASSYFVEGEQYF; CDR3 DNA: TGTGCCAGCAGTTACTTCGTAGAGGGCGAGCAGTACTTC
J gene: TRBJ2-3; clone size: .; V gene: TRBV4-3; CDR3 length: 16; D gene: .; CDR3 protein: CASSQETGLSTDTQYF; CDR3 DNA: TGCGCCAGCAGCCAAGAGACAGGCCTCTCCACAGATACGCAGTATTTT
J gene: TRBJ2-3; clone size: many; V gene: TRBV5-1; CDR3 length: 14; D gene: .; CDR3 protein: CASSPSRIADTQYF; CDR3 DNA: TGCGCCAGCAGCCCCAGCCGCATTGCAGATACGCAGTATTTT
J gene: TRBJ1-1; clone size: .; V gene: TRBV29-1; CDR3 length: 12; D gene: .; CDR3 protein: CSVHQGTTEAFF; CDR3 DNA: TGCAGCGTCCACCAGGGGACCACTGAAGCTTTCTTT
J gene: TRBJ1-6; clone size: few; V gene: TRBV3-1; CDR3 length: 18; D gene: .; CDR3 protein: CASSQEWSGATFLTPLHF; CDR3 DNA: TGTGCCAGCAGCCAAGAGTGGTCCGGGGCCACTTTTTTGACACCCCTCCACTTT
J gene: TRBJ2-5; clone size: .; V gene: TRBV6-6; CDR3 length: 13; D gene: TRBD2; CDR3 protein: CASSSGTSGTQYF; CDR3 DNA: TGTGCCAGCAGTTCTGGGACTAGTGGGACCCAGTACTTC
J gene: TRBJ2-7; clone size: few; V gene: TRBV20-1; CDR3 length: 13; D gene: TRBD1; CDR3 protein: CSAGQVGPYEQYF; CDR3 DNA: TGCAGTGCCGGACAGGTAGGACCCTACGAGCAGTACTTC
J gene: TRBJ2-2; clone size: .; V gene: TRBV2; CDR3 length: 16; D gene: TRBD2; CDR3 protein: CASSTQRGGSTGELFF; CDR3 DNA: TGTGCCAGCAGTACGCAGCGGGGGGGGAGCACCGGGGAGCTGTTTTTT
J gene: TRBJ2-7; clone size: .; V gene: TRBV20-1; CDR3 length: 15; D gene: TRBD1; CDR3 protein: CSAKAQGAIAYEQYF; CDR3 DNA: TGCAGTGCTAAAGCGCAGGGGGCAATCGCGTACGAGCAGTACTTC
J gene: TRBJ1-5; clone size: .; V gene: TRBV20-1; CDR3 length: 13; D gene: .; CDR3 protein: CSARRGRGQPQHF; CDR3 DNA: TGCAGTGCTAGAAGAGGACGCGGTCAGCCCCAGCATTTT
J gene: TRBJ2-1; clone size: many; V gene: TRBV4-3; CDR3 length: 17; D gene: TRBD2; CDR3 protein: CASSQSIAGGPGNEQFF; CDR3 DNA: TGCGCCAGCAGCCAAAGCATAGCGGGAGGGCCGGGTAATGAGCAGTTCTTC
J gene: TRBJ2-7; clone size: .; V gene: TRBV29-1; CDR3 length: 17; D gene: TRBD1; CDR3 protein: CSVHVPGQGLVPYEQYF; CDR3 DNA: TGCAGCGTCCACGTCCCGGGACAGGGCTTAGTCCCCTACGAGCAGTACTTC
J gene: TRBJ2-7; clone size: .; V gene: TRBV13; CDR3 length: 16; D gene: TRBD2; CDR3 protein: CASSLLASGSGYEQYF; CDR3 DNA: TGTGCCAGCAGCTTGTTAGCTAGCGGGAGTGGCTACGAGCAGTACTTC
J gene: TRBJ2-5; clone size: .; V gene: TRBV7-2; CDR3 length: 12; D gene: .; CDR3 protein: CASTPRSETQYF; CDR3 DNA: TGTGCCAGCACCCCACGGTCGGAGACCCAGTACTTC
J gene: TRBJ2-7; clone size: few; V gene: TRBV27; CDR3 length: 15; D gene: .; CDR3 protein: CASRNGIGTSYEQYF; CDR3 DNA: TGTGCCAGCCGCAATGGGATCGGTACCTCCTACGAGCAGTACTTC
J gene: TRBJ2-2; clone size: .; V gene: TRBV24-1; CDR3 length: 15; D gene: TRBD1; CDR3 protein: CATSSNRGQSGELFF; CDR3 DNA: TGTGCCACCAGTTCCAACAGGGGGCAAAGCGGGGAGCTGTTTTTT
J gene: TRBJ2-1; clone size: few; V gene: TRBV5-4; CDR3 length: 15; D gene: .; CDR3 protein: CASSDSGPYSGEQFF; CDR3 DNA: TGTGCCAGCAGCGATTCGGGACCCTACTCGGGTGAGCAGTTCTTC
J gene: TRBJ2-3; clone size: few; V gene: TRBV10-3; CDR3 length: 14; D gene: TRBD2; CDR3 protein: CAIRGTSLTDTQYF; CDR3 DNA: TGTGCCATCAGGGGGACTAGCCTGACAGATACGCAGTATTTT
J gene: TRBJ2-2; clone size: few; V gene: TRBV7-9; CDR3 length: 16; D gene: .; CDR3 protein: CASSSQGMGGTGELFF; CDR3 DNA: TGTGCCAGCAGCTCTCAAGGAATGGGCGGGACCGGGGAGCTGTTTTTT
J gene: TRBJ2-3; clone size: .; V gene: TRBV6-2/TRBV6-3; CDR3 length: 12; D gene: .; CDR3 protein: CASRSWGATQYF; CDR3 DNA: TGTGCCAGCCGATCCTGGGGGGCTACGCAGTATTTT
J gene: TRBJ2-7; clone size: few; V gene: TRBV6-1; CDR3 length: 14; D gene: TRBD1; CDR3 protein: CASSSDRGTYEQYF; CDR3 DNA: TGTGCCAGCAGCTCCGACAGGGGTACCTACGAGCAGTACTTC
J gene: TRBJ2-7; clone size: .; V gene: TRBV3-1; CDR3 length: 15; D gene: .; CDR3 protein: CASSQDSGGNYEQYF; CDR3 DNA: TGTGCCAGCAGCCAAGATAGTGGCGGGAATTACGAGCAGTACTTC
J gene: TRBJ2-5; clone size: few; V gene: TRBV5-6; CDR3 length: 15; D gene: .; CDR3 protein: CASSLSGPDQGTQYF; CDR3 DNA: TGTGCCAGCAGCTTGAGCGGGCCGGATCAAGGGACCCAGTACTTC
J gene: TRBJ2-1; clone size: .; V gene: TRBV30; CDR3 length: 12; D gene: .; CDR3 protein: CAWSPQWSEQFF; CDR3 DNA: TGTGCCTGGAGTCCCCAATGGAGTGAGCAGTTCTTC
J gene: TRBJ2-1; clone size: few; V gene: TRBV29-1; CDR3 length: 14; D gene: TRBD1; CDR3 protein: CSVAGTGGDILQFF; CDR3 DNA: TGCAGCGTTGCGGGGACAGGGGGGGATATCCTGCAGTTCTTC
J gene: TRBJ2-1; clone size: .; V gene: TRBV4-1; CDR3 length: 14; D gene: .; CDR3 protein: CASSQGTVLPPQFF; CDR3 DNA: TGCGCCAGCAGCCAAGGGACAGTCCTCCCCCCCCAGTTCTTC
J gene: TRBJ2-3; clone size: .; V gene: TRBV11-2; CDR3 length: 18; D gene: TRBD2; CDR3 protein: CASSLKVGLAGNTDTQYF; CDR3 DNA: TGTGCCAGCAGCTTAAAGGTTGGGTTAGCGGGAAACACAGATACGCAGTATTTT
J gene: TRBJ2-5; clone size: .; V gene: TRBV18; CDR3 length: 13; D gene: .; CDR3 protein: CASSQTAQETQYF; CDR3 DNA: TGTGCCAGCTCGCAGACAGCCCAAGAGACCCAGTACTTC
J gene: TRBJ2-1; clone size: few; V gene: TRBV11-2; CDR3 length: 14; D gene: .; CDR3 protein: CASSSTASRGEQFF; CDR3 DNA: TGTGCCAGCAGCTCGACCGCAAGCCGGGGTGAGCAGTTCTTC
J gene: TRBJ2-1; clone size: .; V gene: TRBV20-1; CDR3 length: 15; D gene: TRBD1; CDR3 protein: CSARAPRTGMNEQFF; CDR3 DNA: TGCAGTGCTAGAGCCCCCAGGACAGGGATGAATGAGCAGTTCTTC
J gene: TRBJ1-2; clone size: .; V gene: TRBV20-1; CDR3 length: 12; D gene: .; CDR3 protein: CSALTGDYGYTF; CDR3 DNA: TGCAGTGCTCTGACAGGCGACTATGGCTACACCTTC
J gene: TRBJ2-3; clone size: many; V gene: TRBV5-1; CDR3 length: 19; D gene: TRBD2; CDR3 protein: CASSQGRTSGPASTDTQYF; CDR3 DNA: TGCGCCAGCAGCCAAGGGAGGACTAGCGGGCCTGCTAGCACAGATACGCAGTATTTT
J gene: TRBJ2-1; clone size: .; V gene: TRBV6-1; CDR3 length: 16; D gene: .; CDR3 protein: CASRKRVPSSYNEQFF; CDR3 DNA: TGTGCCAGCAGAAAAAGGGTTCCCAGCTCCTACAATGAGCAGTTCTTC
J gene: TRBJ1-1; clone size: many; V gene: TRBV5-1; CDR3 length: 15; D gene: .; CDR3 protein: CASSPRRSLNTEAFF; CDR3 DNA: TGCGCCAGCAGCCCGCGACGCTCCCTGAACACTGAAGCTTTCTTT
J gene: TRBJ2-1; clone size: few; V gene: TRBV20-1; CDR3 length: 14; D gene: .; CDR3 protein: CSARWQGLVNEQFF; CDR3 DNA: TGCAGTGCTAGATGGCAGGGGCTAGTAAATGAGCAGTTCTTC
J gene: TRBJ2-7; clone size: .; V gene: TRBV7-2; CDR3 length: 17; D gene: .; CDR3 protein: CASSSLRIGLLNYEQYF; CDR3 DNA: TGTGCCAGCAGCTCTCTCCGCATCGGGCTTCTTAACTACGAGCAGTACTTC
J gene: TRBJ2-2; clone size: .; V gene: TRBV14; CDR3 length: 15; D gene: TRBD2; CDR3 protein: CATKETSGPMGELFF; CDR3 DNA: TGTGCCACCAAGGAGACTAGCGGACCTATGGGGGAGCTGTTTTTT
J gene: TRBJ2-1; clone size: .; V gene: TRBV5-6; CDR3 length: 14; D gene: .; CDR3 protein: CASSLGAVYNEQFF; CDR3 DNA: TGTGCCAGCAGCTTGGGGGCCGTCTACAATGAGCAGTTCTTC
J gene: TRBJ1-1; clone size: few; V gene: TRBV7-2; CDR3 length: 15; D gene: .; CDR3 protein: CASSPYLGGNTEAFF; CDR3 DNA: TGTGCCAGCAGCCCCTACCTGGGGGGGAACACTGAAGCTTTCTTT